The following is a TCR beta chain sequence with its context. Its antigen remains unidentified. The sample is drawn from a study of graft-versus-host responses after intestinal transplantation. Sequenced by immunoSEQ multiplex PCR; TCRdb stores in-frame clones only, minus some. The sample has some 84,000 clones, around 80% seen once. The clonotype comes from a human donor who received an intestinal transplant. This specimen consisted of unstimulated CD4+ T cells sorted from spleen or lymph node cells, obtained before intestinal transplant.

CDR3 in DNA: TGCAGCGTTGAAGGAAGCGGGACCCGGGGCTATGAGACCCAGTACTTC. Protein product: CSVEGSGTRGYETQYF. This sequence joins TRBV29-1 and TRBJ2-5; 7 bases are shared with TRBD2. V gave up 1 base and J gave up 5 bases; unmatched junction bases: 13. From germline, CDR1 is SQVTM and CDR2 ANQGSEA. There are 16 residues in the CDR3.